The rows below give T cell receptor beta chains drawn from one sample of a study of CD8 T cells in Susac syndrome. Via MiXCR, TCRdb re-called the immunoSEQ multiplex PCR reads, giving one row per CDR3 protein. The table records about 400,000 distinct CDR3 sequences, 75% to 90% of them present only once. The specimen was CD8+ T cells from PBMCs. The receptor set was obtained from a human donor with multiple sclerosis. Both conserved end residues are part of each CDR3. A D gene is named only where the DNA matches it firmly. Not all rows give a size; the values are once, few, many and, for expanded clones, a class.

j_gene | v_gene | d_gene | abundance | CDR3nt | CDR3aa
TRBJ2-5 | TRBV9 | TRBD2 | NA | TGTGCCAGCAGCGCTGTGACTAGCAACCAAGAGGCCCAGTACTTC | CASSAVTSNQEAQYF
TRBJ2-7 | TRBV6-6 | TRBD1 | NA | TGTGCCAGCAGCTTCCCCGGGACAGGGCACTACGAGCAGTACTTC | CASSFPGTGHYEQYF
TRBJ2-5 | TRBV19 | NA | few | TGTGCCAGTAGTCCCTCGACGTGGACGCAAGAGACCCAGTACTTC | CASSPSTWTQETQYF
TRBJ1-2 | TRBV7-9 | NA | NA | TGTGCCAGCAGCAAGGGGAGCTATGGCTACACCTTC | CASSKGSYGYTF
TRBJ1-2 | TRBV10-2 | TRBD1 | NA | TGCGCCAGCGGGGGACAGGGGGCAGAAGGCTACACCTTC | CASGGQGAEGYTF
TRBJ2-7 | TRBV3-1 | TRBD2 | NA | TGTGCCAGCAGCGGGGCGACTAGCGGGGGGGCCTTTGAATACGAGCAGTACTTC | CASSGATSGGAFEYEQYF
TRBJ2-5 | TRBV5-1 | TRBD1 | NA | TGCGCCAGCGAAATGACAGGGACGTTAGAGACCCAGTACTTC | CASEMTGTLETQYF
TRBJ2-2 | TRBV27 | NA | NA | TGTGCCAGCAGTACTATACCCGCTTGGGAGGGGGCGTACGGGGAGCTGTTTTTT | CASSTIPAWEGAYGELFF
TRBJ2-7 | TRBV20-1 | TRBD1 | NA | TGCAGTGCTCGACCTCGACAGGGAGTCGGCGAGCAGTACTTC | CSARPRQGVGEQYF
TRBJ1-1 | TRBV29-1 | NA | NA | TGCAGTTTTTACCCAGGGGCGGCTGGCACTGAAGCTTTCTTT | CSFYPGAAGTEAFF
TRBJ1-2 | TRBV4-1 | NA | NA | TGCGCCAGCAGCCAAGTCGGGATAATGAGGGGGGAAGCGACCTTC | CASSQVGIMRGEATF
TRBJ1-2 | TRBV2 | NA | once | TGTGCCACCGAGTCCCGGGGAGGGCTAAACTATGGCTACACCTTC | CATESRGGLNYGYTF
TRBJ1-5 | TRBV29-1 | NA | few | TGCAGCGTTTGGTCTGGGGATAGCAATCAGCCCCAGCATTTT | CSVWSGDSNQPQHF
TRBJ1-5 | TRBV10-3 | NA | NA | TGTGCCATCAGGGGTTTGGAAAATCAGCCCCAGCATTTT | CAIRGLENQPQHF
TRBJ2-1 | TRBV7-9 | NA | NA | TGTGCCAGCAGCCCCCCAGGGCTCGATTACAATGAGCAGTTCTTC | CASSPPGLDYNEQFF
TRBJ2-6 | TRBV6-1 | NA | NA | TGTGCCAGCAGGGAAACAGGGGGGGGCTCTGGGGCCAACGTCCTGACTTTC | CASRETGGGSGANVLTF
TRBJ2-5 | TRBV6-2/TRBV6-3 | TRBD1 | NA | TGTGCCAGCAGTTCTGGACAGGGGGAGACCCAGTACTTC | CASSSGQGETQYF
TRBJ2-7 | TRBV14 | NA | few | TGTGCCAGCAGCCAAGTAGGCTCGACGGTCTACGAGCAGTACTTC | CASSQVGSTVYEQYF
TRBJ2-1 | TRBV30 | NA | NA | TGTGCTCGGCGACTCGGGGGCTACAATGAGCAGTTCTTC | CARRLGGYNEQFF
TRBJ2-5 | TRBV5-1 | TRBD1 | NA | TGCGCCAGCAGCCTATGGGGACAGGGCGACCGCCAAGAGACCCAGTACTTC | CASSLWGQGDRQETQYF
TRBJ1-1 | TRBV28 | TRBD1 | NA | TGTGCCAGCAGGGTTACAGGGGGCGCCAACACTGAAGCTTTCTTT | CASRVTGGANTEAFF
TRBJ2-2 | TRBV5-4 | NA | NA | TGTGCCAGCAGCGTAAACGCGAACACCGGGGAGCTGTTTTTT | CASSVNANTGELFF
TRBJ2-5 | TRBV12-3/TRBV12-4 | TRBD1 | NA | TGTGCCAGCAGTTCGCCGGACAGGGATAGCCGGGAGACCCAGTACTTC | CASSSPDRDSRETQYF
TRBJ2-1 | TRBV9 | NA | NA | TGTGCCAGCAGCGTAGTAAGTGGGGTGGGCTCCTACAATGAGCAGTTCTTC | CASSVVSGVGSYNEQFF
TRBJ1-1 | TRBV20-1 | NA | NA | TGCACCGCTAGTATAGGTATGAACACTGAAGCTTTCTTT | CTASIGMNTEAFF
TRBJ2-7 | TRBV4-1 | NA | NA | TGCGCCAGCAGCCCGGTGGGCGGTCCTACAGAGCAGTACTTC | CASSPVGGPTEQYF
TRBJ1-5 | TRBV6-1 | NA | NA | TGTGCCAGCAGTGACGGAAGGGATGGCAATCAGCCCCAGCATTTT | CASSDGRDGNQPQHF
TRBJ1-2 | TRBV5-1 | NA | few | TGCGCCAGCAGCTTGGCCGATCGGGGGGACTATGGCTACACCTTC | CASSLADRGDYGYTF
TRBJ2-3 | TRBV7-8 | NA | NA | TGTGCCAGCAGCTTAGCACTAGGGGGTAGCACAGATACGCAGTATTTT | CASSLALGGSTDTQYF
TRBJ1-2 | TRBV10-2 | NA | NA | TGCGCCAGCAGTGAGATGCGGGGGGCTGATGGCTACACCTTC | CASSEMRGADGYTF
TRBJ2-7 | TRBV4-1 | NA | NA | TGCGCCAGCAGCCAAGATCCTCAGGGCTACGAGCAGTACTTC | CASSQDPQGYEQYF